The source of this T cell receptor beta chain is a study of shared clonotypes between healthy human individuals. On the study more broadly: The cohort had two women and a few men, ages 18 to 49. Study-wide points: A handful of donors showed sharing of 4.5% to 6% of naive CD4 clonotypes. Generation probability values for non-shared clonotypes were lower than those for clonotypes shared by all four donors.

Germline CDR1 SNHLY, CDR2 FYNNEI. CDR3 length: 13 residues. V was cut by 8 bases and J by 5 bases, with 15 bases left in between. TCRdb's copy holds only in-frame clones and misses some; the assay was immunoSEQ multiplex PCR. This table has a few million clones, approximately 95% appearing once. Remarks on this clone: Its antigen is still unknown.

The J gene is TRBJ2-5, the V gene TRBV2, with D perhaps being TRBD1 or TRBD2 (5 bases each). Sequencing used naive CD4+ T cells from PBMCs. Subset indicated: CD45RA+ positively selected. The receptor comes from a man younger than 30 in good health. Some clones in this sample may be carry-over from other donors' samples. CDR3 DNA sequence: TGTGCCAGCGGCGAGGGGAGTGGCGAGACCCAGTACTTC. Protein sequence: CASGEGSGETQYF.